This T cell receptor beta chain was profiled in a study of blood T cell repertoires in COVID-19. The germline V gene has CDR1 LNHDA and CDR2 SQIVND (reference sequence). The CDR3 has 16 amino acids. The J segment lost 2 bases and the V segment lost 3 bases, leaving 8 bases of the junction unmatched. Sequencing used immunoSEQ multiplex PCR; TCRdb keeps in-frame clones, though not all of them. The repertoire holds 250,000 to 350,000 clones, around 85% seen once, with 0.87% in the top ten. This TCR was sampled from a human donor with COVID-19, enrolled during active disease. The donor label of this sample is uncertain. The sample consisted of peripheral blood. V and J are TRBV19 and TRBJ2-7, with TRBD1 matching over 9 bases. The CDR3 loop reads CASSIGDRGGTYEQYF. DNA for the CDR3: TGTGCCAGTAGTATTGGAGACAGGGGGGGAACCTACGAGCAGTACTTC. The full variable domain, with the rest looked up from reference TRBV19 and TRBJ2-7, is DGGITQSPKYLFRKEGQNVTLSCEQNLNHDAMYWYRQDPGQGLRLIYYSQIVNDFQKGDIAEGYSVSREKKESFPLTVTSAQKNPTAFYLCASSIGDRGGTYEQYFGPGTRLTVT.